The TCR beta chain described here comes from a study of T cells after yellow fever vaccination. At least ten counts were recorded for this clonotype. Its antigen is unidentified. Trimming cost V 4 bases and J 0 bases, with 8 bases left between them. This CDR3 has 15 residues. The V gene's germline CDR1 is SGHDT and CDR2 YYEEEE. Whole-study findings and limits: Reappearing after the booster were most of the clones from primary vaccination (less than 98% CD4, around 88% CD8).

TCRdb re-derived calls from the 5' RACE reads in MiXCR, one entry per CDR3 protein. Among about 630,000 distinct CDR3 sequences listed, roughly an eighth were seen once. The rearrangement joins TRBV5-6 to TRBJ2-6, with D unclear. This sequence was found in a man younger than 40 who received the YFV17D yellow fever vaccine. Sequenced material: PBMCs, taken on the day of the yellow fever booster vaccination. The CDR3 DNA reads as TGTGCCAGCAGCCTTTTCTTCTCTGGGGCCAACGTCCTGACTTTC. Translated, it gives CASSLFFSGANVLTF.